The sequence of this T cell receptor beta chain was determined in a study of cytomegalovirus exposure and HLA in healthy donors. Only one count was recorded for this clone. As yet, its antigen is unknown. Looked up from germline, CDR1 is LGHNA and CDR2 is YSLEER. The CDR3 is made up of 18 amino acids. V lost 4 bases to trimming and J lost 1 base; unmatched junction nucleotides: 15. 60 Vbeta and 13 Jbeta primers were used in PCR. Measured with immunoSEQ multiplex PCR; TCRdb has only the in-frame clones, and not every one. This sample has 160,000 or so clones; approximately 79% occur once, and the top ten carry over 1.1%. Notes on the study in general: Prior analysis indicated that the majority of TCR beta V segments exhibited productivity approximately 90% or approximately 30% of the time. A later analysis reportedly identified an Asian-associated ancestry cluster as carrying fewer N-insertions than the roughly 600-donor mean. As confirmed in vitro, three CMV-associated chains were specific for CMV antigens. Overall, approximately 150 TCR beta chains were annotated as cytomegalovirus-associated.

The V and J genes are TRBV4-3 and TRBJ2-7, with 8 nucleotides matching TRBD2. The sequenced sample was PBMCs. This sequence originates from a man aged 55 to 70 in good health and CMV-seronegative. The CDR3 loop is CASSLAFSGGPSSYEQYF. In DNA form, the CDR3 reads TGCGCCAGCAGCCTTGCTTTTTCGGGAGGGCCGTCTTCCTACGAGCAGTACTTC.